Each of the 19 T cell receptor beta chains below was sequenced from the same sample in a study of identical twins. TCRdb ran MiXCR on the 5' RACE reads and lists one entry per CDR3 protein. The sample shows about 890,000 distinct CDR3 sequences, around an eighth of them seen only once. The sample was also reused in another study, on yellow fever vaccine responses in identical twins.

Sequenced input: PBMCs. The receptors originated from a young woman in good health.

V usage is TRBV5-1 and J usage is TRBJ1-1; 10 nucleotides line up with TRBD1. Germline CDR1 and CDR2: SGHRS and YFSETQ. V dropped 1 base and J dropped 6; count of bases not matched to a gene: 6. The CDR3 covers 15 residues. CDR3 loop: CASSLTGTGAAEAFF. CDR3 nucleotides: TGCGCCAGCAGCTTGACTGGGACAGGGGCGGCTGAAGCTTTCTTT.

This chain links TRBV9 with TRBJ2-7; TRBD2 agrees at 14 bases. The CDR3 is made up of 15 amino acids. V lost 3 bases, J lost 7 bases, and 6 bases stayed unmatched. The germline V gene encodes CDR1 SGDLS and CDR2 YYNGEE. In nucleotides, the CDR3 is TGTGCCAGCAGCGAAGGGGGACTAGCGGGAGATGAGCAGTACTTC. It encodes CASSEGGLAGDEQYF.

V is TRBV5-6 and J is TRBJ2-7, with D possibly TRBD1 on 6 matching bases. The V end lost 4 bases, the J end lost 3 bases, and 26 bases lay between the germline ends. Looked up from germline, CDR1 is SGHDT and CDR2 is YYEEEE. The CDR3 runs 18 residues. CDR3 in amino acids: CASSPLTRGKTFIYEQYV. As DNA, the CDR3 is TGTGCCAGCAGCCCACTAACGAGGGGGAAAACATTCATCTACGAGCAGTACGTC.

Many counts were recorded for this clonotype. The V and J genes are TRBV28 and TRBJ2-7, with 10 bases aligning to TRBD1. J lost 5 bases, V lost 5 bases, and 9 bases had no gene match. Germline V gene sequence: CDR1 MDHEN, CDR2 SYDVKM. The CDR3 has 15 residues. The CDR3 loop reads CASSQGQGDVHEQYF. The CDR3 nucleotides are TGTGCCAGCAGTCAAGGACAGGGGGACGTACACGAGCAGTACTTC. The entire variable domain, with the rest obtained from reference TRBV28 and TRBJ2-7, is as follows: DVKVTQSSRYLVKRTGEKVFLECVQDMDHENMFWYRQDPGLGLRLIYFSYDVKMKEKGDIPEGYSVSREKKERFSLILESASTNQTSMYLCASSQGQGDVHEQYFGPGTRLTVT.

The chain links TRBV10-2 to TRBJ1-2; 7 positions match TRBD1. The CDR3 has 17 residues. Germline loops: CDR1 WSHSY, CDR2 SAAADI. The trim removed 2 bases at V and 4 bases at J, leaving 13 bases unmatched. The CDR3: CASSETQTGLELYGYTF. CDR3 coding DNA: TGCGCCAGCAGTGAGACGCAGACAGGGCTGGAACTCTATGGCTACACCTTC.

The V and J genes are TRBV7-2 and TRBJ2-3; tentatively, D is TRBD1 or TRBD2 (6 bases each). Trimming removed 7 bases at V and 3 bases at J, with 14 bases between. The CDR3 is 14 amino acids. Germline CDR1 is SGHTA and CDR2 is FQGNSA. CDR3 sequence: CASTLTRGTDTQYF. DNA for the CDR3: TGTGCCAGCACCTTGACTAGGGGGACAGATACGCAGTATTTT.

This clonotype has ten or more counts. The V gene is TRBV5-6, the J gene TRBJ1-1; no clear D gene. Trimming pared 0 bases from V and 1 base from J, leaving 10 bases between. Germline V gene lookup returns CDR1 SGHDT and CDR2 YYEEEE. The CDR3 spans 15 residues. The CDR3 loop reads CASSLAGQTNTEAFF. CDR3 coding DNA: TGTGCCAGCAGCTTGGCCGGGCAGACGAACACTGAAGCTTTCTTT.

V is TRBV27 and J is TRBJ2-7; D might be TRBD1 (6 bases). The V gene's germline CDR1 is MNHEY and CDR2 SMNVEV (reference sequence). The CDR3 runs to 15 residues. The germline V and J ends were trimmed by 5 bases and 5 bases, with 19 bases remaining between them. CDR3 sequence: CASSPLGGLGDEQYF. CDR3 nucleotides: TGTGCCAGCAGTCCCCTTGGGGGCCTAGGAGACGAGCAGTACTTC.

In regard to this clonotype: This clone may be a read error of a much larger clone one base away. The CDR3 reads CSAAQGGETQYF. The CDR3 DNA is TGCAGTGCTGCACAGGGTGGAGAGACCCAGTACTTC. The V gene is TRBV20-1, the J gene TRBJ2-5, with D perhaps TRBD1 (6 bases). This CDR3 region has 12 residues. Germline loops: CDR1 DFQATT, CDR2 SNEGSKA (reference sequence). V shed 5 bases and J shed 4 bases, with 11 bases lying between them.

This clonotype showed up just once. This chain connects TRBV28 to TRBJ2-7; D not certain. This CDR3 is 14 amino acids long. Germline assignment: CDR1 MDHEN and CDR2 SYDVKM. Trimming pared 2 bases from V and 2 bases from J, leaving 10 bases between. Here the CDR3 reads CASSLGLGPYEQYV. CDR3 sequence (DNA): TGTGCCAGCAGTTTAGGTCTAGGACCCTACGAGCAGTACGTC.

This clonotype was found a few times. The rearrangement uses TRBV20-1 and TRBJ1-5; D ambiguous. The CDR3 is 13 amino acids. V lost 4 bases, J lost 5 bases, and 12 bases lay in between. CDR1 is DFQATT, CDR2 SNEGSKA, per germline (reference sequence). The CDR3 DNA follows: TGCAGTGCTACCAAGGGTGGACATCAGCCCCAGCATTTT. Its translation: CSATKGGHQPQHF.

The J gene is TRBJ2-2, the V gene TRBV5-6; D may be TRBD2 (5 bases). Germline V gene sequence: CDR1 SGHDT, CDR2 YYEEEE. The V end was cut by 4 bases, the J end by 7 bases, with 14 bases between. The CDR3 has 14 residues. The CDR3: CASSSGLHSGELFF. The CDR3 DNA sequence: TGTGCCAGCAGCAGCGGACTCCACAGCGGGGAGCTGTTTTTT.

The table lists this clonotype with many counts. The V gene is TRBV2, the J gene TRBJ2-1; D gene unclear. V was clipped by 7 bases and J by 5 bases, with 9 bases between them. This CDR3 has 12 residues. The germline V gene encodes CDR1 SNHLY and CDR2 FYNNEI. CDR3 sequence: CASIADHNEQFF. The CDR3 DNA is TGTGCCAGCATAGCAGACCACAATGAGCAGTTCTTC.

About this clonotype: Germline and junction disagree at one end, which may indicate a read error. The J gene is TRBJ2-2, the V gene TRBV3-1, with D tentatively TRBD2 (6 bases). This CDR3 spans 15 amino acids. CDR1 and CDR2 from the germline V gene are LGHDT and YNNKEL (reference sequence). Here the CDR3 reads CATSQGGVHTGELFF. Written as DNA, the CDR3 is TGTGCCACCAGCCAAGGAGGGGTTCACACCGGGGAGCTGTTTTTT.

This clonotype was seen a handful of times. The chain is built from TRBV27 and TRBJ1-4, with 9 bases lining up with TRBD1. This CDR3 comprises 15 residues. Germline loops: CDR1 MNHEY, CDR2 SMNVEV (reference sequence). Unmatched junction bases numbered 7, after V lost 4 bases and J lost 7 bases. This chain's CDR3 is CASSSLGQGTEKLFF. The CDR3 DNA reads as TGTGCCAGCAGTTCACTCGGACAGGGGACTGAAAAACTGTTTTTT. The full variable domain, in which reference TRBV27 and TRBJ1-4 provide the parts outside the CDR3, is EAQVTQNPRYLITVTGKKLTVTCSQNMNHEYMSWYRQDPGLGLRQIYYSMNVEVTDKGDVPEGYKVSRKEKRNFPLILESPSPNQTSLYFCASSSLGQGTEKLFFGSGTQLSVL.

The V and J genes are TRBV19 and TRBJ2-1, with 8 bases identical to TRBD2. V trimming: 5 bases; J trimming: 7 bases; junction bases outside the gene matches: 10. The CDR3 has 15 residues. Looked up from germline, CDR1 is LNHDA and CDR2 is SQIVND (reference sequence). The CDR3 protein is CASSPRLAPGNEQFF. The CDR3 bases are TGTGCCAGTAGTCCCCGACTAGCGCCCGGGAATGAGCAGTTCTTC.

V gene TRBV5-1 combines with J gene TRBJ2-7; 9 bases are shared with TRBD1. V was pared by 1 base and J by 0 bases, with 8 bases of the junction left unmatched. Per germline, CDR1 SGHRS and CDR2 YFSETQ. There are 17 residues in the CDR3. CDR3 sequence: CASSLSGTGKSSYEQYF. CDR3 bases: TGCGCCAGCAGCTTGAGTGGGACAGGGAAGAGCTCCTACGAGCAGTACTTC.

The sample holds a few counts of this clonotype. The gene calls are TRBV10-2 and TRBJ2-3, with TRBD2 matching over 9 bases. Losses at the gene ends were 2 bases for V and 6 bases for J; bases not matched to a gene: 12. The germline CDR1 and CDR2 sequences are WSHSY and SAAADI. The CDR3 is made up of 17 amino acids. CDR3 in DNA: TGCGCCAGCAGTGAGGCTTTTGTAGCGGGAGCTGTGGATACGCAGTATTTT. It yields the protein CASSEAFVAGAVDTQYF.

This clonotype appeared a few times. The rearrangement joins TRBV2 to TRBJ2-1; no definite D call. V lost 3 bases, J lost 5 bases, and 14 bases lay in between. CDR1 is SNHLY and CDR2 is FYNNEI in the germline V gene. This CDR3 contains 15 residues. CDR3 residues: CASSDAEVLDNEQFF. In nucleotides, the CDR3 is TGTGCCAGCAGTGATGCGGAAGTACTCGACAATGAGCAGTTCTTC.